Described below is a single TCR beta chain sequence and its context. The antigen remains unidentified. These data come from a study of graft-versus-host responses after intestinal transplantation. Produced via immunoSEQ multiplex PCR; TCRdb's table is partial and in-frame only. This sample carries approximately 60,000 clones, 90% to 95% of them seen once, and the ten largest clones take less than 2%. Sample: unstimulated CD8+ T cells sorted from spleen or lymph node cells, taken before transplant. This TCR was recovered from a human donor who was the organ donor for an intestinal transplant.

The CDR3 nucleotides are TGTGCCAGTGGGGACAGTTCCTACGAGCAGTACTTC. Translation gives CASGDSSYEQYF. The chain joins TRBV19 to TRBJ2-7, with TRBD1 matching over 7 bases. Per germline, CDR1 LNHDA and CDR2 SQIVND (reference sequence). V was pared by 8 bases and J by 1 base, with 2 bases of the junction left unmatched. This CDR3 spans 12 amino acids.